This TCR beta chain was retrieved from a study of vaccination and CD4 T cells after COVID-19. Study context: The makeup of the convalescents was six males and four females, two of them Hispanic.

This clonotype was seen a handful of times. Its specificity is unknown. The Oncomine TCR Beta short-read assay sequenced DNA from cultured CD4+ T cells. Genomic DNA from cultured CD4+ T cells was extracted. TCRdb redid the calling of the PCR reads with MiXCR, one entry per CDR3 protein. This sample yields approximately 9,000 distinct CDR3 sequences, of which over 65% are seen a single time; 26% belongs to the top ten. Regarding treatment: roughly 10-day PBMC culture with coronavirus spike peptide pools or control peptides (ViraFEST assay). Culture conditions combined fewer than 2.5 million PBMCs per well with 10 IU/ml IL-2 and roughly 10 ug/ml peptide pools. Study results and caveats: Convalescent patients had a median about 90% of post-vaccine SARS-CoV-2-reactive clones that were detected only after vaccination, not before it.

The material sequenced was CD4+ T cells from blood, cultured in vitro. The clonotype comes from a human donor who had recovered from COVID-19.

This CDR3 reads CASTAGGQRSNEQFF. The DNA of the CDR3 is TGTGCCAGCACCGCCGGCGGCCAGAGGTCCAATGAGCAGTTCTTC. This chain connects TRBV7-9 to TRBJ2-1; D is unresolved. Germline V CDR1 and CDR2: SEHNR, FQNEAQ (reference sequence). This CDR3 is 15 amino acids long. Trimming removed 7 bases from V and 6 bases from J, with 19 bases in between.